The next 12 T cell receptor beta chains were all read from a single sample in a study of T cell responses to AZD1222 COVID-19 vaccine. Produced via immunoSEQ multiplex PCR; TCRdb's table is partial and in-frame only. The sample records some 100,000 clones, 87% being singletons. This material consisted of peripheral blood, taken on day 0 of MenACWY control vaccination. The receptors were gathered from an adult in good health.

J is TRBJ2-5 and V is TRBV5-1, with 7 nucleotides matching TRBD2. The CDR3 sequence is 13 residues long. Germline CDR1 and CDR2: SGHRS and YFSETQ. V was clipped by 4 bases and J by 4 bases; unmatched bases: 4. As DNA, the CDR3 is TGCGCCAGCAGCACGGGACTACGAGAGACCCAGTACTTC. It is translated as CASSTGLRETQYF.

The rearrangement links TRBV5-1 to TRBJ2-1; D gene unclear. V lost 0 bases and J 5 bases, leaving 12 bases between the germline ends. Germline-derived CDR1 and CDR2 are SGHRS and YFSETQ. This CDR3 comprises 15 residues. The CDR3 DNA is TGCGCCAGCAGCTTGGGCACGGTAAGGGACAATGAGCAGTTCTTC. This gives the protein CASSLGTVRDNEQFF.

V is TRBV30 and J is TRBJ1-1; D not resolved. Looked up from germline, CDR1 is GTSNPN and CDR2 is SVGIG (reference sequence). The CDR3 loop spans 11 amino acids. V lost 5 bases, J lost 4 bases, and 8 bases lay in between. CDR3 nucleotide sequence: TGTGCCTGGGCCGGGAGCACTGAAGCTTTCTTT. Translating gives CAWAGSTEAFF.

This rearrangement joins TRBV12-3 or TRBV12-4 to TRBJ2-2; D ambiguous. V lost 10 bases and J 6 bases, leaving 9 bases between the germline ends. CDR3 length: 11 amino acids. The CDR3 nucleotides are TGTGCCACCTCCGCGGCCGGGGAGCTGTTTTTT. This gives the protein CATSAAGELFF.

This chain joins TRBV12-3 or TRBV12-4 and TRBJ1-2; maybe TRBD1 (6 bases). V lost 6 bases to trimming and J lost 7 bases, with 15 bases between them. This CDR3 is built from 13 residues. In nucleotides, the CDR3 is TGTGCCAGCAGGCTGACGGGGGGGGCTGGCTACACCTTC. Its protein is CASRLTGGAGYTF.

The chain employs TRBV7-8 and TRBJ2-7; 9 bases align to TRBD1. CDR1 is SGHVS, CDR2 FQNEAQ, per germline. V lost 0 bases, J lost 6 bases, and 6 bases stayed unmatched. The length of the CDR3 is 15 residues. The CDR3 bases are TGTGCCAGCAGCTTAGCCGGGACAGGGTCTGGCGAGCAGTACTTC. Encoded protein: CASSLAGTGSGEQYF. The full variable domain, rest sourced from reference TRBV7-8 and TRBJ2-7, is GAGVSQSPRYKVAKRGQDVALRCDPISGHVSLFWYQQALGQGPEFLTYFQNEAQLDKSGLPSDRFFAERPEGSVSTLKIQRTQQEDSAVYLCASSLAGTGSGEQYFGPGTRLTVT.

This chain connects TRBV12-3 or TRBV12-4 to TRBJ1-3; D is unclear. The ends were cut back, 6 bases at V and 0 bases at J, with 6 bases in the middle. CDR3 length equals 13 residues. The CDR3 here is CASRPGSGNTIYF. In nucleotides, the CDR3 is TGTGCCAGCAGACCCGGCTCTGGAAACACCATATATTTT.

This sequence joins TRBV14 and TRBJ1-4; 10 nucleotides align to TRBD1. Germline V CDR1 and CDR2: SGHDN, FVKESK. Trimming took 4 bases from V and 8 from J; bases not matched to a gene: 1. This CDR3 is built from 13 residues. CDR3 in DNA: TGTGCCAGCAGCCGGGACAGGGGCGAAAAACTGTTTTTT. Translated, it gives CASSRDRGEKLFF.

This clone has just one count. V gene TRBV7-6 combines with J gene TRBJ1-4, with 8 nucleotides matching TRBD1. The V and J ends lost 5 bases and 8 bases, in that order; junction bases with no gene match: 7. The CDR3 has 14 residues. Looked up from germline, CDR1 is SGHVS and CDR2 is FNYEAQ. CDR3 in amino acids: CASSQGQAREKLFF. The CDR3 nucleotides read TGTGCCAGCAGCCAGGGACAGGCAAGGGAAAAACTGTTTTTT.

The chain joins TRBV6-2 or TRBV6-3 to TRBJ1-1; D unclear. Germline V gives CDR1 MNHEY, CDR2 SVGEGT. Trimming cost V 4 bases and J 5 bases, with 11 bases left between them. This CDR3 region has 13 residues. CDR3 nucleotide sequence: TGTGCCAGCAGTTTTGAGAGGTGGACTGAAGCTTTCTTT. This translates into CASSFERWTEAFF.

This clone was seen once. The chain links TRBV10-3 to TRBJ1-1; TRBD1 aligns across 8 bases. Germline CDR1 ENHRY, CDR2 SYGVKD. CDR3 length: 13 amino acids. V shed 6 bases and J 4 bases; nucleotides not matched to a gene: 4. The CDR3 region has the DNA TGTGCCATCAGAGGACAGGGTATCACTGAAGCTTTCTTT. This encodes CAIRGQGITEAFF.

V usage is TRBV6-6 and J usage is TRBJ2-3, with D hard to call. Trimming shortened V by 8 bases and J by 1 base, and 10 bases separated the two germline ends. This CDR3 has 13 amino acids. Germline V gene sequence: CDR1 MNHNY, CDR2 SVGAGI (reference sequence). The CDR3 nucleotides are TGTGCCAGCGTCGGGCAGGGCACAGATACGCAGTATTTT. This translates into CASVGQGTDTQYF.